Below, 4 T cell receptor beta chains from the same sample are listed, as sequenced in a study of CD4 T cells in relation to SARS-CoV-2 and coronaviruses. Method: immunoSEQ multiplex PCR; TCRdb's copy keeps in-frame clones and lacks some. The table lists about 29,000 clones, 78% of them singletons. The unexposed donors gave CD4+ T cells in about 2010-2018, prior to COVID-19. CD4+ T cells were isolated from the cells after about 11 days of culture. Antigens for these TCRs are unknown. Material for sequencing was CD4+ T cells from PBMCs, cultured in vitro. These receptors were obtained from a human donor in good health.

In nucleotides, the CDR3 is TGTGCCAGCAGTTTCCAGCTGAGTGGGCTTGACGGCTACACCTTC. Amino acid sequence: CASSFQLSGLDGYTF. This chain connects TRBV6-2 or TRBV6-3 to TRBJ1-2; D gene unclear. This CDR3 region has 15 residues. From germline, CDR1 is MNHEY and CDR2 SVGEGT. Trimming removed 4 bases from V and 8 bases from J, with 20 bases in between.

The chain is built from TRBV4-3 and TRBJ2-3; 9 nucleotides line up with TRBD2. The germline V gene has CDR1 LGHNA and CDR2 YSLEER. The V and J ends lost 1 base and 6 bases, in that order; junction bases with no gene match: 14. This CDR3 has 18 residues. The CDR3 sequence is CASSQVLAGTAPLDTQYF. In DNA form, the CDR3 reads TGCGCCAGCAGCCAAGTCCTAGCGGGGACCGCCCCACTCGATACGCAGTATTTT.

The J gene is TRBJ1-2, the V gene TRBV3-1 (or the pseudogene TRBV3-2); D is unresolved. V was cut by 1 base and J by 6 bases, with 15 bases left in between. Per the germline V gene, CDR1 is LGHDT and CDR2 is YNNKEL (reference sequence). The CDR3 is 15 residues long. The CDR3 DNA is TGTGCCAGCAGCCAAGGCAGGCCAGAGATAGATGGCTACACCTTC. It yields the protein CASSQGRPEIDGYTF.

The chain links TRBV2 to TRBJ1-1; D perhaps matches TRBD1 (6 bases). The germline V gene has CDR1 SNHLY and CDR2 FYNNEI. V gave up 5 bases and J gave up 1 base, with 11 bases separating them. This CDR3 region has 14 residues. This CDR3 reads CASSPGTPNTEAFF. For the CDR3, the DNA is TGTGCCAGCAGTCCTGGGACACCGAACACTGAAGCTTTCTTT.